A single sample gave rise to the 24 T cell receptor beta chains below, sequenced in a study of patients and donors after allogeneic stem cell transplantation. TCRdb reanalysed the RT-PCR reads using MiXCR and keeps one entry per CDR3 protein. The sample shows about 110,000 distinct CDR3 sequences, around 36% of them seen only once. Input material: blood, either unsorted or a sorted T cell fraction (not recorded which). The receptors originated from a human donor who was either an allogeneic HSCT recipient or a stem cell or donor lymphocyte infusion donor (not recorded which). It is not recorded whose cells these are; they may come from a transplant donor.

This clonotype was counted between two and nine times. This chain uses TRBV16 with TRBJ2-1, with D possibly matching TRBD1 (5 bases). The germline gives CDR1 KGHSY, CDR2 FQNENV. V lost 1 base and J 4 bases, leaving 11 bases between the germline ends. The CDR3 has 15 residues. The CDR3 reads CASSQWSGRYNEQFF. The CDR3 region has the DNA TGTGCCAGCAGCCAATGGTCAGGGCGATACAATGAGCAGTTCTTC.

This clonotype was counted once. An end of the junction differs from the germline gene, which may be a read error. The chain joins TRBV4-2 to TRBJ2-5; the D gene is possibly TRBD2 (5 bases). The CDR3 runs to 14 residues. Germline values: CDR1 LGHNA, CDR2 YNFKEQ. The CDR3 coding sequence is TGTGCCGGCAGCCAACGTAGGACTCAAGAGACCCAGTACTTC. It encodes CAGSQRRTQETQYF.

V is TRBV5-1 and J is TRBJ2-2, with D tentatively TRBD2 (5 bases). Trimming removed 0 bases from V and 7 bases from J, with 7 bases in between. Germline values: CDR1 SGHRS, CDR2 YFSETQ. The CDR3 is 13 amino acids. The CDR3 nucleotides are TGCGCCAGCAGCTTGGACGGGAACGGGGAGCTGTTTTTT. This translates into CASSLDGNGELFF.

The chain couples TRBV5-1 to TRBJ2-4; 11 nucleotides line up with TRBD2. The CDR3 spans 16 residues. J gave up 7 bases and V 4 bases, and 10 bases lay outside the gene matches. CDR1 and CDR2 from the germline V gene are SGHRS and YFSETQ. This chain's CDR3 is CASSLPTSGSRNIQYF. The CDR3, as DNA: TGCGCCAGCAGCCTCCCCACTAGCGGGAGTCGGAACATTCAGTACTTC.

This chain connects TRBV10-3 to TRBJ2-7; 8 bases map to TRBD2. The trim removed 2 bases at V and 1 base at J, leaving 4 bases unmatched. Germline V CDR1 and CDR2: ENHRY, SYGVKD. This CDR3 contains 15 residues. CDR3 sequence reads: CAISEDRGRSYEQYF. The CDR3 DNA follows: TGTGCCATCAGTGAGGATCGCGGGAGGTCCTACGAGCAGTACTTC.

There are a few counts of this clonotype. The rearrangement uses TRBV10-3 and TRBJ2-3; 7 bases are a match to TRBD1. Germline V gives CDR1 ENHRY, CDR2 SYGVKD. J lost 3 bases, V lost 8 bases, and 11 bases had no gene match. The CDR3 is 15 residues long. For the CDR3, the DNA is TGTGCCATCTCCGGGACAGAGACCGGGACAGATACGCAGTATTTT. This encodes CAISGTETGTDTQYF.

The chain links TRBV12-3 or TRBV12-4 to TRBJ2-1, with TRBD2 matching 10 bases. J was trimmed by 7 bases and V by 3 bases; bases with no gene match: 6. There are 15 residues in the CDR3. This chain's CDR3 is CASSFPGLAINEQFF. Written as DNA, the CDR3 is TGTGCCAGCAGTTTTCCGGGACTAGCGATTAATGAGCAGTTCTTC.

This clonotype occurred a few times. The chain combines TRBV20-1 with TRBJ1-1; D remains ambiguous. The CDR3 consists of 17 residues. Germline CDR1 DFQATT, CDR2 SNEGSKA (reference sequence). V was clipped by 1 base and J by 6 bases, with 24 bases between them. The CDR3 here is CSARVLFHSPDPAEAFF. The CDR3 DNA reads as TGCAGTGCTAGAGTATTATTTCATAGTCCTGACCCCGCTGAAGCTTTCTTT.

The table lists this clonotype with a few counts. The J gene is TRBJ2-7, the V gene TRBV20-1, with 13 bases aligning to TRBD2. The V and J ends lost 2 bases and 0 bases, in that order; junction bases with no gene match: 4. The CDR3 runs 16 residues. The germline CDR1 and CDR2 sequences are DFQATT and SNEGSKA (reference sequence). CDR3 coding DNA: TGCAGTGCTAGAAGGACTAGCGGGAGCTTCTCCTACGAGCAGTACTTC. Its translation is CSARRTSGSFSYEQYF.

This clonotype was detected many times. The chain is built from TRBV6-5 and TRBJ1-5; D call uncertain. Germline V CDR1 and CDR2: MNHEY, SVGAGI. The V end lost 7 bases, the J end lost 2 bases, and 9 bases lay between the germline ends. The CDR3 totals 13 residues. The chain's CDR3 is CASKSGGNQPQHF. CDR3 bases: TGTGCCAGCAAGTCTGGCGGCAATCAGCCCCAGCATTTT.

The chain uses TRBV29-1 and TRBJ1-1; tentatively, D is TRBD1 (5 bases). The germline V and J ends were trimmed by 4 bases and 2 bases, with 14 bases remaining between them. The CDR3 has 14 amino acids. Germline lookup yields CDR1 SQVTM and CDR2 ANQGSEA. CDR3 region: CSVAPRGPNTEAFF. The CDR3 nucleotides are TGCAGCGTTGCTCCAAGGGGACCTAACACTGAAGCTTTCTTT.

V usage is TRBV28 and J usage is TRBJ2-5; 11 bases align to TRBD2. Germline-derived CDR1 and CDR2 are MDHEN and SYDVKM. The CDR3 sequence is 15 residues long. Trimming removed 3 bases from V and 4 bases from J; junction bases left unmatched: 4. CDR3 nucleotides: TGTGCCAGCAGTTTTAGGCTAGCGGGGGGAGAGACCCAGTACTTC. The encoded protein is CASSFRLAGGETQYF.

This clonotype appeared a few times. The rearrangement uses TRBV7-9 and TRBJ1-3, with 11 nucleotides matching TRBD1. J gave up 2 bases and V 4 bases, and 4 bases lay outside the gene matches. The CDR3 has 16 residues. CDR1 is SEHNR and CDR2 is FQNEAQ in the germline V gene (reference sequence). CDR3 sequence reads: CASSSGQGAPGNTIYF. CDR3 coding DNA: TGTGCCAGCAGCTCCGGACAGGGGGCGCCTGGAAACACCATATATTTT. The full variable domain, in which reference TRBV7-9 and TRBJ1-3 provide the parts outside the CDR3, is DTGVSQNPRHKITKRGQNVTFRCDPISEHNRLYWYRQTLGQGPEFLTYFQNEAQLEKSRLLSDRFSAERPKGSFSTLEIQRTEQGDSAMYLCASSSGQGAPGNTIYFGEGSWLTVV.

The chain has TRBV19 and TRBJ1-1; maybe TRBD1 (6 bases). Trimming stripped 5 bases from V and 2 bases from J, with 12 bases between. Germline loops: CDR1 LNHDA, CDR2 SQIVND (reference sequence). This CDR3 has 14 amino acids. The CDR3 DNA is TGTGCCAGTAGTCCCGGGACAACCAACACTGAAGCTTTCTTT. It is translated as CASSPGTTNTEAFF.

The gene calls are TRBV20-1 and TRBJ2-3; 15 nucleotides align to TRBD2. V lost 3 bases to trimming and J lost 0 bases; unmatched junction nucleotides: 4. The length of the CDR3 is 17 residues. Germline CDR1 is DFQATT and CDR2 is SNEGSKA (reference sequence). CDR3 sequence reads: CSARGLAGGPSTDTQYF. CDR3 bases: TGCAGTGCTAGGGGACTAGCGGGAGGACCGAGCACAGATACGCAGTATTTT.

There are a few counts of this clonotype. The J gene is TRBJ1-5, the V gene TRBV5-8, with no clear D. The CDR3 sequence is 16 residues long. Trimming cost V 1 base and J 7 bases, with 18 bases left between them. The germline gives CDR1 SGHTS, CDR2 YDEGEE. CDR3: CASSLWVGRIGQPQHF. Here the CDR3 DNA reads TGTGCCAGCAGCTTGTGGGTAGGCAGAATTGGACAGCCCCAGCATTTT.

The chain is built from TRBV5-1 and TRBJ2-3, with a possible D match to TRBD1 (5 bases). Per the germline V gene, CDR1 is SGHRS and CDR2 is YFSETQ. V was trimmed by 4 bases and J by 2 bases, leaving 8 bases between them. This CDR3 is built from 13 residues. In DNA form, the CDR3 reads TGCGCCAGCAGCGAGGACATCACAGATACGCAGTATTTT. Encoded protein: CASSEDITDTQYF. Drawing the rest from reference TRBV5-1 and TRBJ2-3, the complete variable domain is KAGVTQTPRYLIKTRGQQVTLSCSPISGHRSVSWYQQTPGQGLQFLFEYFSETQRNKGNFPGRFSGRQFSNSRSEMNVSTLELGDSALYLCASSEDITDTQYFGPGTRLTVL.

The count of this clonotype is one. The DNA of the CDR3 is TGTGCCAGCGGAATAGACAACAACAATGAGCAGTTCTTC. Its translation is CASGIDNNNEQFF. The J gene is TRBJ2-1, the V gene TRBV28; D is undetermined. Germline V gene sequence: CDR1 MDHEN, CDR2 SYDVKM. The CDR3 has 13 residues. With 8 bases removed from V and 5 bases from J, the gap between germline ends came to 13 bases. The whole variable domain, remainder taken from reference TRBV28 and TRBJ2-1, is DVKVTQSSRYLVKRTGEKVFLECVQDMDHENMFWYRQDPGLGLRLIYFSYDVKMKEKGDIPEGYSVSREKKERFSLILESASTNQTSMYLCASGIDNNNEQFFGPGTRLTVL.

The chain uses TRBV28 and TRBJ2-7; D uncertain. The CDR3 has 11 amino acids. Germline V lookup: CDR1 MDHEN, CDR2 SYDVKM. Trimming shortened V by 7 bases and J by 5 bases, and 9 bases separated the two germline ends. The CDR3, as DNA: TGTGCCAGCACCCTACATCACGAGCAGTACTTC. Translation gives CASTLHHEQYF.

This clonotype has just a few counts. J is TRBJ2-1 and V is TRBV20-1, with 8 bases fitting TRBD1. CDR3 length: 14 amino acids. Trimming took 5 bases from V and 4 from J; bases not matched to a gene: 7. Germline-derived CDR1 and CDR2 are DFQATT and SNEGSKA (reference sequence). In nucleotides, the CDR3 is TGCAGTGCTCCCCGACAGGGGCGGTACAATGAGCAGTTCTTC. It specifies CSAPRQGRYNEQFF.

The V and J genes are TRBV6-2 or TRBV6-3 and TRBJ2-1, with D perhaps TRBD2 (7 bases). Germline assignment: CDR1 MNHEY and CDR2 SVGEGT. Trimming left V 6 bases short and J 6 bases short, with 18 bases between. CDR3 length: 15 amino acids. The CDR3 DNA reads TGTGCCAGCAGCTTTGTTGGGGGGGCCCGCAATGAGCAGTTCTTC. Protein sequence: CASSFVGGARNEQFF.

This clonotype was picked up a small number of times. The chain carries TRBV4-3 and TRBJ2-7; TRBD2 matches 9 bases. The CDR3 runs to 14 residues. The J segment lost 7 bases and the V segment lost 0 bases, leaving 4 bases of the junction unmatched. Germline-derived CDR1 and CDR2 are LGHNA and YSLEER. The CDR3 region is CASSQDLLAGEQYF. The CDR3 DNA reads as TGCGCCAGCAGCCAAGATCTCCTAGCGGGAGAGCAGTACTTC.

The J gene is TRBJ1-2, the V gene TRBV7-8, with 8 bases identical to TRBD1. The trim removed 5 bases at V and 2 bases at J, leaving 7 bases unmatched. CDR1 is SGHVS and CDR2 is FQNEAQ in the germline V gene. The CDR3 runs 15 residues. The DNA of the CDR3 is TGTGCCAGCAGCCCCCCCGGACAGGGAAACTATGGCTACACCTTC. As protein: CASSPPGQGNYGYTF.

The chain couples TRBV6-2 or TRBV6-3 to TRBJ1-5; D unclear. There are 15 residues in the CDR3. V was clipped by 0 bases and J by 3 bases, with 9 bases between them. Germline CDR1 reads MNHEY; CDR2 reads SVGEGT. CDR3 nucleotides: TGTGCCAGCAGTTACTCGAGAAGGGACAATCAGCCCCAGCATTTT. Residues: CASSYSRRDNQPQHF.